This T cell receptor (beta chain) was identified during a study of T cell repertoires in cytomegalovirus infection. The wider study: Evidence of both CMV infection and a matching HLA type came from public TCR beta signatures.

This clonotype was found a few times. Antigen specificity is unknown. TCRdb recomputed calls from the reads with MiXCR, one row per CDR3 protein. The sample has about 900,000 distinct CDR3 sequences, about 33% seen once; the top ten hold under 15%. This CDR3 has 17 amino acids. Per the germline V gene, CDR1 is SGHRS and CDR2 is YFSETQ. Trimming took 5 bases from V and 2 from J; bases not matched to a gene: 9. Whole-study results and caveats: Within the response measured ex vivo, HLA-C-restricted CMV-specific TCR beta clonotypes were dominant.

The specimen comprised cultured CD8+ T cells from PBMCs, sampled from culture after CMV antigen stimulation. This chain uses TRBV5-1 with TRBJ2-3, with 12 bases fitting TRBD2. The clonotype comes from a human donor in good health (CMV status not recorded). Some clones in this sample may be carry-over from other donors' samples. CDR3 bases: TGCGCCAGCAGTCCCGGGACTAGCGGGTTTTTCACAGATACGCAGTATTTT. Residues: CASSPGTSGFFTDTQYF.